The 14 T cell receptor beta chains reported below all come from one sample, sequenced in a study of blood T cell repertoires in COVID-19. The repertoire was sequenced with immunoSEQ multiplex PCR; TCRdb's copy has only in-frame clones and lacks some. The sample has about 79,000 clones, roughly 90% seen once. Sequences were obtained from peripheral blood. All receptors derive from a man aged 65-85 years with active or convalescent COVID-19.

The gene calls are TRBV19 and TRBJ1-5; D uncertain. The CDR3 spans 14 residues. Trimming left V 3 bases short and J 2 bases short, with 8 bases between. Germline assignment: CDR1 LNHDA and CDR2 SQIVND (reference sequence). CDR3 DNA sequence: TGTGCCAGTAGTATGGAGGGTGGCAATCAGCCCCAGCATTTT. Amino acid sequence: CASSMEGGNQPQHF. Together with reference TRBV19 and TRBJ1-5, the CDR3 gives the full variable domain: DGGITQSPKYLFRKEGQNVTLSCEQNLNHDAMYWYRQDPGQGLRLIYYSQIVNDFQKGDIAEGYSVSREKKESFPLTVTSAQKNPTAFYLCASSMEGGNQPQHFGDGTRLSIL.

This chain connects TRBV11-2 to TRBJ2-2; 9 bases map to TRBD1. The CDR3 totals 13 residues. Germline assignment: CDR1 SGHAT and CDR2 FQNNGV. Germline trimming cut 6 bases from V and 7 bases from J; bases unmatched to any gene: 3. The CDR3 DNA follows: TGTGCCAGCAGACGACAGGGGGACGGGGAGCTGTTTTTT. As protein: CASRRQGDGELFF. Based on the CDR3 plus reference TRBV11-2 and TRBJ2-2, the full variable domain is EAGVAQSPRYKIIEKRQSVAFWCNPISGHATLYWYQQILGQGPKLLIQFQNNGVVDDSQLPKDRFSAERLKGVDSTLKIQPAKLEDSAVYLCASRRQGDGELFFGEGSRLTVL.

V and J are TRBV5-5 and TRBJ2-1; 11 nucleotides agree with TRBD2. With V trimmed by 0 bases and J by 7 bases, 6 bases remained unmatched. The length of the CDR3 is 16 residues. CDR1 is SGHKS, CDR2 YYEKEE, per germline (reference sequence). Written as DNA, the CDR3 is TGTGCCAGCAGCTTGGCCCTAGCGGGAGGCCAAAATGAGCAGTTCTTC. Its translation is CASSLALAGGQNEQFF. Together with reference TRBV5-5 and TRBJ2-1, the CDR3 gives the full variable domain: DAGVTQSPTHLIKTRGQQVTLRCSPISGHKSVSWYQQVLGQGPQFIFQYYEKEERGRGNFPDRFSARQFPNYSSELNVNALLLGDSALYLCASSLALAGGQNEQFFGPGTRLTVL.

With regard to this clone: One end of the junction does not line up with germline, which may come from a read error. V and J are TRBV20-1 and TRBJ1-1; TRBD1 agrees at 7 bases. In germline, CDR1 is DFQATT, CDR2 SNEGSKA (reference sequence). This CDR3 spans 11 amino acids. The CDR3 bases are TGCAGTGCTAGAGATGGAGTGGGACAGTCCTTT. Translating gives CSARDGVGQSF.

The V gene is TRBV18, the J gene TRBJ2-7; 9 bases are shared with TRBD2. The germline V gene encodes CDR1 KGHSH and CDR2 LQKENI. V was pared by 1 base and J by 5 bases, with 3 bases of the junction left unmatched. This CDR3 has 14 amino acids. CDR3 sequence reads: CASSPLAGADEQYF. The CDR3 nucleotides read TGTGCCAGCTCACCACTAGCGGGAGCCGACGAGCAGTACTTC.

The V gene is TRBV6-5, the J gene TRBJ2-3; TRBD1 is a possible D gene (6 bases). This CDR3 has 13 amino acids. Per the germline V gene, CDR1 is MNHEY and CDR2 is SVGAGI. V lost 8 bases and J 4 bases, leaving 13 bases between the germline ends. The CDR3 loop reads CASRRGSADTQYF. The CDR3 bases are TGTGCCAGCCGAAGGGGGTCCGCAGATACGCAGTATTTT.

The genes are TRBV5-1 and TRBJ2-3; 10 bases are a match to TRBD2. Trimming at V came to 3 bases and at J to 5 bases, leaving 9 bases not matched to a gene. There are 16 residues in the CDR3. CDR1 and CDR2 from the germline V gene are SGHRS and YFSETQ. CDR3 bases: TGCGCCAGCAGCTCCCGAAGCGGGAGGGCCGGAGATACGCAGTATTTT. Amino acid sequence: CASSSRSGRAGDTQYF.

The J gene is TRBJ1-2, the V gene TRBV9, with D perhaps TRBD1 (6 bases). Germline CDR1 reads SGDLS; CDR2 reads YYNGEE. V was cut by 3 bases and J by 7 bases, with 16 bases left in between. The CDR3 is 14 amino acids. The CDR3 DNA is TGTGCCAGCAGCGCCAATGGTGGGGGCGGTGGCTACACCTTC. This encodes CASSANGGGGGYTF. The full variable domain, completed using reference TRBV9 and TRBJ1-2, is DSGVTQTPKHLITATGQRVTLRCSPRSGDLSVYWYQQSLDQGLQFLIQYYNGEERAKGNILERFSAQQFPDLHSELNLSSLELGDSALYFCASSANGGGGGYTFGSGTRLTVV.

The rearrangement uses TRBV6-5 and TRBJ2-7, with D perhaps TRBD2 (6 bases). The germline V and J ends were trimmed by 6 bases and 6 bases, with 18 bases remaining between them. The CDR3 is made up of 14 amino acids. Looked up from germline, CDR1 is MNHEY and CDR2 is SVGAGI. CDR3: CASSTLGGHGEQYF. For the CDR3, the DNA is TGTGCCAGCAGCACGCTCGGGGGTCATGGCGAGCAGTACTTC.

This clone has just one count. In DNA, the CDR3 is TGTGCCATCAGCGTACCGGGACTAGAGGACAATGAGCAGTTCTTC. Translation: CAISVPGLEDNEQFF. J is TRBJ2-1 and V is TRBV10-3; TRBD2 agrees at 8 bases. The length of the CDR3 is 15 residues. Germline values: CDR1 ENHRY, CDR2 SYGVKD. V lost 6 bases, J lost 5 bases, and 9 bases stayed unmatched.

This rearrangement joins TRBV19 to TRBJ1-2; 9 bases line up with TRBD1. This CDR3 is 16 amino acids long. V was pared by 4 bases and J by 3 bases, with 9 bases of the junction left unmatched. CDR1 and CDR2 (germline): LNHDA, SQIVND (reference sequence). The CDR3 DNA is TGTGCCAGTAGTAAACCCCGGACAGGGGTTCACTATGGCTACACCTTC. Protein product: CASSKPRTGVHYGYTF.

The gene calls are TRBV27 and TRBJ1-6, with D perhaps TRBD1 (5 bases). This CDR3 has 19 residues. V dropped 0 bases and J dropped 0 bases, with 15 bases sitting between them. The germline CDR1 and CDR2 sequences are MNHEY and SMNVEV (reference sequence). This CDR3 reads CASSLSVGSQGSYNSPLHF. In DNA form, the CDR3 reads TGTGCCAGCAGTTTATCTGTTGGGTCCCAGGGCTCCTATAATTCACCCCTCCACTTT.

This clone was seen only once. The chain is built from TRBV19 and TRBJ1-1, with D unresolved. The germline V gene encodes CDR1 LNHDA and CDR2 SQIVND (reference sequence). The CDR3 extends over 14 amino acids. Trimming removed 5 bases at V and 0 bases at J, with 10 bases between. CDR3 sequence: CASSFREMNTEAFF. CDR3 DNA: TGTGCCAGTAGTTTCCGGGAAATGAACACTGAAGCTTTCTTT.

The rearrangement uses TRBV21-1 and TRBJ2-3; the listed D gene, TRBD2, was not tested against the DNA. TRBV21-1 is termed a pseudogene. The CDR3 totals 20 residues. The CDR3 protein is CASSKAGEGHTNSGTDTQYF. In DNA, the CDR3 is TGTGCCAGCAGCAAAGCAGGGGAGGGACACACCAATTCGGGCACAGATACGCAGTATTTT.